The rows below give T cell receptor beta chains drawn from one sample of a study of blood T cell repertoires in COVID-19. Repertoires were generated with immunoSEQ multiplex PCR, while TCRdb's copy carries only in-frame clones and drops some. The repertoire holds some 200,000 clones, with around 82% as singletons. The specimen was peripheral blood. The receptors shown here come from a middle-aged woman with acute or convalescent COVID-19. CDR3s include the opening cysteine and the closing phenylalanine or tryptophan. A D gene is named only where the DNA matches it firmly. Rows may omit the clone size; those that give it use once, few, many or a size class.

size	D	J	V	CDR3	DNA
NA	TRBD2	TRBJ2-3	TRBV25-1	CASSESGLAVLGTQYF	TGTGCCAGCAGTGAATCCGGGCTAGCGGTCCTGGGTACGCAGTATTTT
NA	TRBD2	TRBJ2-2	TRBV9	CASSVWDYVSTGELFF	TGTGCCAGCAGCGTTTGGGACTATGTCTCCACCGGGGAGCTGTTTTTT
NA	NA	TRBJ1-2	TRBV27	CASSLSLEGNGYTF	TGTGCCAGCAGTTTATCTCTGGAGGGGAATGGCTACACCTTC
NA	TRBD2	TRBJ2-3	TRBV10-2	CASSEPGLAGADTQYF	TGCGCCAGCAGTGAGCCGGGACTAGCGGGAGCAGATACGCAGTATTTT
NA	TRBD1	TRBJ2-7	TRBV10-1	CASTGQGTYEQYF	TGCGCCAGCACGGGACAGGGTACCTACGAGCAGTACTTC
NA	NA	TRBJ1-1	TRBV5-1	CASSLFFGGNTEAFF	TGCGCCAGCAGCTTGTTTTTCGGGGGGAACACTGAAGCTTTCTTT
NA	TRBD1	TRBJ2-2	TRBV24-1	CATSDPQTGFTGELFF	TGTGCCACCAGTGATCCACAGACAGGGTTCACCGGGGAGCTGTTTTTT
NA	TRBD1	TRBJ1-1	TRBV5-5	CASSLSQGAPTEAFF	TGTGCCAGCAGCTTGAGCCAGGGGGCGCCCACTGAAGCTTTCTTT
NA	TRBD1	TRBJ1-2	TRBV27	CASSLGQGRDYGYTF	TGTGCCAGCAGTTTGGGACAGGGGCGGGACTATGGCTACACCTTC
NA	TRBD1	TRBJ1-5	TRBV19	CASSIGRDRRFNQPQHF	TGTGCCAGTAGTATAGGAAGGGACAGGAGATTCAATCAGCCCCAGCATTTT
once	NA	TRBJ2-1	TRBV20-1	CSARSQYEQFF	TGCAGTGCTAGATCACAATATGAGCAGTTCTTC
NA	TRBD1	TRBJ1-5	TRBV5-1	CASSLGQGVNQPQHF	TGCGCCAGCAGCCTTGGACAGGGGGTCAATCAGCCCCAGCATTTT
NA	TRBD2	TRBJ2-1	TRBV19	CASSRGGSSGRASSYNEQFF	TGTGCCAGTAGTAGAGGAGGGTCTAGCGGGAGGGCCAGCTCCTACAATGAGCAGTTCTTC
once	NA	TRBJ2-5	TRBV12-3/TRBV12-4	CASSLEGRETQYF	TGTGCCAGCAGTCTCGAGGGCCGAGAGACCCAGTACTTC
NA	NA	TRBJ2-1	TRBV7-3	CASSFGAGSYNEQFF	TGTGCCAGCAGCTTCGGCGCGGGCTCCTACAATGAGCAGTTCTTC
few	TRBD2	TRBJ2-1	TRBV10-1	CASGPGLAGVQGGEFF	TGCGCCAGCGGGCCGGGACTAGCGGGAGTTCAAGGGGGTGAGTTCTTC
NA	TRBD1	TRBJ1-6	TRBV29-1	CSVLTGGNSPLHF	TGCAGCGTTCTTACAGGGGGCAATTCACCCCTCCACTTT
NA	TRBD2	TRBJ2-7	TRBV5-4	CASSLGTSSTYEQYF	TGTGCCAGCAGCTTAGGGACTAGCTCCACCTACGAGCAGTACTTC
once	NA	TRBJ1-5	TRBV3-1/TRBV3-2	CASSQEADQPQHF	TGTGCCAGCAGCCAAGAAGCGGATCAGCCCCAGCATTTT
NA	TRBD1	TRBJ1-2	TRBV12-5	CASGDGTDYGYTF	TGTGCTAGTGGTGATGGGACAGACTATGGCTACACCTTC
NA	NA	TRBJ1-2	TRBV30	CAWRGGEANYGYTF	TGTGCCTGGCGGGGAGGGGAAGCTAACTATGGCTACACCTTC
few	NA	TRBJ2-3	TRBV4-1	CASSRGRGGASTDTQYF	TGCGCCAGCAGCCGAGGAAGAGGGGGAGCTAGCACAGATACGCAGTATTTT
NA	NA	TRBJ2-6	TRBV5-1	CASSLGTEGPLGANVLTF	TGCGCCAGCAGCCTGGGGACGGAGGGCCCACTCGGGGCCAACGTCCTGACTTTC